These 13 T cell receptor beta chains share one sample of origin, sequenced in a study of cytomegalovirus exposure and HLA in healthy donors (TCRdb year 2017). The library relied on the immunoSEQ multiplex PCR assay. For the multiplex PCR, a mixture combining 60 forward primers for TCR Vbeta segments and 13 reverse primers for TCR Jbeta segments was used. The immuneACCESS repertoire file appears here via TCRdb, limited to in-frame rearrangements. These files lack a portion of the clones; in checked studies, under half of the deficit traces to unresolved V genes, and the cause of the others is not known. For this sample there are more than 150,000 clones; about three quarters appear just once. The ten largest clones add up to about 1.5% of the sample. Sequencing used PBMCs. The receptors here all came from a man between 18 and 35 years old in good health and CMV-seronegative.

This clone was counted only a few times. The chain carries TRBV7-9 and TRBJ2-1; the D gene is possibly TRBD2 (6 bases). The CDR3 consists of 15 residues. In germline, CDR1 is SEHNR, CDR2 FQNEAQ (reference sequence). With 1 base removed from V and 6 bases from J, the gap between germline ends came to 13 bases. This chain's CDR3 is CASSLGRTIFNEQFF. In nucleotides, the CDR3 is TGTGCCAGCAGCTTAGGAAGGACTATCTTCAATGAGCAGTTCTTC. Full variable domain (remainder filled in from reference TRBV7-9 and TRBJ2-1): DTGVSQNPRHKITKRGQNVTFRCDPISEHNRLYWYRQTLGQGPEFLTYFQNEAQLEKSRLLSDRFSAERPKGSFSTLEIQRTEQGDSAMYLCASSLGRTIFNEQFFGPGTRLTVL.

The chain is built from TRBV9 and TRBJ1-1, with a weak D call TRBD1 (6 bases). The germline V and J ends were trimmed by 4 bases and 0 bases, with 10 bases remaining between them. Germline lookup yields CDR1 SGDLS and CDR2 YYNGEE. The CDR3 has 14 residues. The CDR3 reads CASSIGQMNTEAFF. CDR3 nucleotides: TGTGCCAGCAGCATAGGACAGATGAACACTGAAGCTTTCTTT.

DNA of the CDR3: TGTGCCAGCAGTGAGGCGGGGGTCACTGAAGCTTTCTTT. It translates to CASSEAGVTEAFF. V and J are TRBV2 and TRBJ1-1, with D maybe TRBD1 (5 bases). Germline V gene lookup returns CDR1 SNHLY and CDR2 FYNNEI. The CDR3 totals 13 residues. Between the trimmed V and J ends, which lost 3 bases and 4 bases, there was a span of 9 bases.

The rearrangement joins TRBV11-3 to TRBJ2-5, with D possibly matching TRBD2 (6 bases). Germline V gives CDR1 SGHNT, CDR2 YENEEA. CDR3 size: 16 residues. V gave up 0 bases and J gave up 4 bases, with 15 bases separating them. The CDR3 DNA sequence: TGTGCCAGCAGCTTAGATTTCGGGGGACTTGGAGAGACCCAGTACTTC. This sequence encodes CASSLDFGGLGETQYF.

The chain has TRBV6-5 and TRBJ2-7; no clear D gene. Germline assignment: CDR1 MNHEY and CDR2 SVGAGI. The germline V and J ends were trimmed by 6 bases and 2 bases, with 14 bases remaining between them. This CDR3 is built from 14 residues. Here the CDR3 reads CASRRPDRAYEQYF. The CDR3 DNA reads TGTGCCAGCAGGCGACCCGATCGGGCCTACGAGCAGTACTTC.

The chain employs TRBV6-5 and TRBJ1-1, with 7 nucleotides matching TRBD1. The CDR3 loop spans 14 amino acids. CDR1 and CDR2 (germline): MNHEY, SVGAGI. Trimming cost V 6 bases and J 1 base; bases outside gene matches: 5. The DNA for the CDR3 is TGTGCCAGCAGAGCCGGACAGGCGAACACTGAAGCTTTCTTT. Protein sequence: CASRAGQANTEAFF.

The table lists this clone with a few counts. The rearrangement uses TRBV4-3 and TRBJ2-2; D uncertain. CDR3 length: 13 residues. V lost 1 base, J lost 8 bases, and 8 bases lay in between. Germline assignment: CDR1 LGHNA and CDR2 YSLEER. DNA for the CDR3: TGCGCCAGCAGCCAAGTCGCCGGGGGGGAGCTGTTTTTT. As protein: CASSQVAGGELFF.

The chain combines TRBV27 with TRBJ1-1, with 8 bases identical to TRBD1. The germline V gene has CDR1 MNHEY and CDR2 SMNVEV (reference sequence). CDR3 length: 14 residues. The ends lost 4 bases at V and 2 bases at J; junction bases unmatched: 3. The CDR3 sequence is CASSSGQGNTEAFF. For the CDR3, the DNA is TGTGCCAGCAGTTCTGGACAGGGAAACACTGAAGCTTTCTTT.

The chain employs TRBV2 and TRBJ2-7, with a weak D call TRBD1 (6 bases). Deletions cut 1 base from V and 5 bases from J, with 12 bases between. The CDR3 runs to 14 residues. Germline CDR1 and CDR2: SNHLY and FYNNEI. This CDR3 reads CASSEEGRGHEQYF. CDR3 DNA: TGTGCCAGCAGTGAAGAGGGCAGGGGCCACGAGCAGTACTTC.

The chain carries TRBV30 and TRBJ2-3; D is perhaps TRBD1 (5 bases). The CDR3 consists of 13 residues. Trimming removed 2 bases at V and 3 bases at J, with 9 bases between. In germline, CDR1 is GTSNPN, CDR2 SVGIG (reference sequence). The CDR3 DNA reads TGTGCCTGGAGTACCCAGGGAACAGATACGCAGTATTTT. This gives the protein CAWSTQGTDTQYF.

DNA for the CDR3: TGTGCCAGCAGCGCACACAGGGGCCATGAGCAGTTCTTC. Its translation: CASSAHRGHEQFF. V and J are TRBV14 and TRBJ2-1, with 7 bases fitting TRBD1. This CDR3 has 13 amino acids. Germline loops: CDR1 SGHDN, CDR2 FVKESK. The trim removed 5 bases at V and 8 bases at J, leaving 6 bases unmatched.

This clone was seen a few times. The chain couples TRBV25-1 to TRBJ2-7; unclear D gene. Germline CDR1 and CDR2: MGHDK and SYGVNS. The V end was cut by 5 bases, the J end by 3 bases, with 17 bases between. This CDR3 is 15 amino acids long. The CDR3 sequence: CASSPPKARDYEQYF. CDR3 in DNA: TGTGCCAGCAGTCCCCCCAAAGCGAGAGACTACGAGCAGTACTTC.

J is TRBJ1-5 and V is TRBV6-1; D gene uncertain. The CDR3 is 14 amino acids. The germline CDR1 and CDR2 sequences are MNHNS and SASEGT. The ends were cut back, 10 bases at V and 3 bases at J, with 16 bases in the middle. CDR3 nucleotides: TGTGCCACTCCGGAGGGTCGGGACAATCAGCCCCAGCATTTT. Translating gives CATPEGRDNQPQHF.